The T cell receptor beta chain under discussion was sequenced for a study of beta chain features in type 1 diabetes. Study-wide results and limits: Moderate yet significant TCRB CDR3 shortening was seen in Type 1 diabetes patients in all four CD4+ subsets.

As regards this clone: The antigen is undetermined.

The CDR3 has 14 residues. V was clipped by 5 bases and J by 1 base, with 11 bases between them. Germline CDR1 and CDR2: MNHEY and SVGAGI. Sequenced material consisted of expressed TCRB transcripts (all of the isolated RNA was reverse transcribed). Measured with immunoSEQ multiplex PCR; TCRdb has only the in-frame clones, and not every one. The profile shows 550,000 to 850,000 clones, over 10% of them singletons. The chain recombines TRBV6-5 with TRBJ1-1; no clear D. The clonotype was recovered from a man younger than 30 with type 1 diabetes. Sequences were obtained from naive CD4+ T cells from blood. CDR3 sequence: CASSTASGNTEAFF. The CDR3 region has the DNA TGTGCCAGCAGTACCGCCTCAGGGAACACTGAAGCTTTCTTT.